These 13 T cell receptor beta chains were all obtained from the same sample, sequenced in a study of T cell responses to AZD1222 COVID-19 vaccine. Produced via immunoSEQ multiplex PCR; TCRdb's table is partial and in-frame only. The table has more than 85,000 clones, roughly 89% seen once; the top ten hold approximately 16%. The sequencing used peripheral blood, collected on day 0 of AZD1222 vaccination. The receptor source for this set is an adult in good health.

The gene calls are TRBV6-5 and TRBJ1-2; D might be TRBD1 (5 bases). This CDR3 comprises 13 residues. V was clipped by 5 bases and J by 6 bases, with 13 bases between them. CDR1 and CDR2 from the germline V gene are MNHEY and SVGAGI. The CDR3 DNA reads TGTGCCAGCAGTCCATTGGGACGCCATGGCTACACCTTC. This sequence encodes CASSPLGRHGYTF.

The chain combines TRBV18 with TRBJ2-2; the match to TRBD2 covers 8 bases. There are 15 residues in the CDR3. CDR1 is KGHSH, CDR2 LQKENI, per germline. V trimming: 6 bases; J trimming: 9 bases; junction bases outside the gene matches: 12. CDR3: CASSATSDIHRELFF. The CDR3, as DNA: TGTGCCAGCTCGGCGACTAGCGACATTCACCGGGAGCTGTTTTTT.

The rearrangement links TRBV28 to TRBJ2-7, with D unresolved. Looked up from germline, CDR1 is MDHEN and CDR2 is SYDVKM. CDR3 length equals 12 residues. The V and J ends lost 7 bases and 6 bases respectively, with 13 bases between them. CDR3 sequence: CASTTSLVEQYF. The CDR3 DNA sequence: TGTGCCAGCACCACCTCACTGGTCGAGCAGTACTTC.

The rearrangement joins TRBV12-5 to TRBJ1-2, with no clear D. V lost 2 bases to trimming and J lost 6 bases, with 19 bases between them. The CDR3 loop spans 16 amino acids. Germline V CDR1 and CDR2: LGHNT, FRNRAP. The CDR3 here is CASGLPLGPTLDGYTF. As DNA, the CDR3 is TGTGCTAGTGGTTTGCCATTAGGACCTACCCTTGATGGCTACACCTTC.

This rearrangement joins TRBV5-1 to TRBJ1-2; D is undetermined. Germline CDR1 SGHRS, CDR2 YFSETQ. V was pared by 0 bases and J by 4 bases, with 13 bases between. The CDR3 runs 15 residues. The CDR3 DNA reads as TGCGCCAGCAGCTTGGGTCTCGGGCAGACCTATGGCTACACCTTC. It specifies CASSLGLGQTYGYTF. Combining the CDR3 with reference TRBV5-1 and TRBJ1-2 gives the whole variable domain KAGVTQTPRYLIKTRGQQVTLSCSPISGHRSVSWYQQTPGQGLQFLFEYFSETQRNKGNFPGRFSGRQFSNSRSEMNVSTLELGDSALYLCASSLGLGQTYGYTFGSGTRLTVV.

The CDR3 region has the DNA TGTGCCAGCAGCAATCCGGGGCAGGGCCACGAGCAGTACTTC. It is translated as CASSNPGQGHEQYF. The chain combines TRBV11-2 with TRBJ2-7, with D perhaps TRBD1 or TRBD2 (5 bases each). CDR3 length: 14 residues. Germline loops: CDR1 SGHAT, CDR2 FQNNGV. V lost 5 bases and J lost 5, with 16 bases in between.

J is TRBJ1-2 and V is TRBV6-5; D might be TRBD1 (6 bases). Germline CDR1 and CDR2: MNHEY and SVGAGI. The ends were cut back, 0 bases at V and 6 bases at J, with 11 bases in the middle. This CDR3 contains 14 residues. CDR3 residues: CASSYSPGADGYTF. In nucleotides, the CDR3 is TGTGCCAGCAGTTACTCGCCAGGGGCCGATGGCTACACCTTC.

The chain has TRBV27 and TRBJ2-2, with 9 bases lining up with TRBD2. CDR1 is MNHEY and CDR2 is SMNVEV in the germline V gene (reference sequence). The CDR3 has 15 residues. The V segment lost 7 bases and the J segment 4 bases; nucleotides outside the gene matches: 7. In DNA, the CDR3 is TGTGCCAGCACCCCGTATAGCGGGAGCACCGGGGAGCTGTTTTTT. Its protein product is CASTPYSGSTGELFF.

By frequency in the sample, this clone is medium-sized. The V gene is TRBV27, the J gene TRBJ2-5; 7 bases map to TRBD1. This CDR3 spans 14 amino acids. With V trimmed by 5 bases and J by 3 bases, 6 bases remained unmatched. The germline CDR1 and CDR2 sequences are MNHEY and SMNVEV (reference sequence). CDR3: CASSRGQQKETQYF. The CDR3 coding sequence is TGTGCCAGCAGTCGGGGACAGCAAAAAGAGACCCAGTACTTC.

The chain carries TRBV5-1 and TRBJ2-2, with D hard to call. The CDR3 has 15 amino acids. V was trimmed by 0 bases and J by 0 bases, leaving 6 bases between them. Germline CDR1 is SGHRS and CDR2 is YFSETQ. For the CDR3, the DNA is TGCGCCAGCAGCTTGGTGCAACCGAACACCGGGGAGCTGTTTTTT. It yields the protein CASSLVQPNTGELFF. Full variable domain (remainder filled in from reference TRBV5-1 and TRBJ2-2): KAGVTQTPRYLIKTRGQQVTLSCSPISGHRSVSWYQQTPGQGLQFLFEYFSETQRNKGNFPGRFSGRQFSNSRSEMNVSTLELGDSALYLCASSLVQPNTGELFFGEGSRLTVL.

The chain couples TRBV6-5 to TRBJ2-6, with D tentatively TRBD1 (6 bases). The CDR3 runs to 15 residues. Germline V lookup: CDR1 MNHEY, CDR2 SVGAGI. V was clipped by 7 bases and J by 0 bases, with 10 bases between them. The CDR3 here is CASNEGGSGANVLTF. CDR3 DNA sequence: TGTGCCAGCAACGAAGGGGGCTCTGGGGCCAACGTCCTGACTTTC.

The genes are TRBV10-1 and TRBJ2-7; maybe TRBD2 (6 bases). V was clipped by 4 bases and J by 1 base, with 11 bases between them. Per germline, CDR1 WNHNN and CDR2 SYGVQD (reference sequence). The CDR3 contains 14 residues. CDR3: CASSGPGGSYEQYF. The DNA for the CDR3 is TGCGCCAGCAGTGGCCCCGGGGGTTCCTACGAGCAGTACTTC.

The V and J genes are TRBV5-5 and TRBJ2-2; 8 positions match TRBD2. Per germline, CDR1 SGHKS and CDR2 YYEKEE (reference sequence). After removal of 1 base from V and 9 bases from J, the junction contained 11 bases not matched to a gene. The CDR3 contains 16 residues. DNA of the CDR3: TGTGCCAGCAGCTTGTATAGCGGGGCCATTCAGAGGGAGCTGTTTTTT. As protein: CASSLYSGAIQRELFF. Together with reference TRBV5-5 and TRBJ2-2, the CDR3 gives the full variable domain: DAGVTQSPTHLIKTRGQQVTLRCSPISGHKSVSWYQQVLGQGPQFIFQYYEKEERGRGNFPDRFSARQFPNYSSELNVNALLLGDSALYLCASSLYSGAIQRELFFGEGSRLTVL.